This T cell receptor beta chain was sequenced during a study of human CD4 T cells and Enterobacteriaceae (dated by TCRdb to the early 2020s). Here is what the overall study found, with its caveats: Compared with specific clonotypes, broadly cross-reactive clonotypes seemed more expanded ex vivo, with about 55% of the 19 and 21 of 34 falling in the top 5%. The only basis for inferring the reactivity of ex vivo clonotypes was matching nucleotide sequences to CFSE-low cultures from the same donors.

This clone was seen more than once but under ten times. It lacks a known antigen. Base quality data are lacking; no much larger clone is found one base away. Memory CD4+ T cells were FACS-sorted on a FACSAria III to over 95% purity as all CD4+ cells other than CD45RA+CCR7+CD95- naive cells. Blood from healthy donors came from blood donation centers in Switzerland. Positive selection with CD4 and CD14 magnetic microbeads was used to enrich total CD4+ T cells and monocytes. CD8+, CD14+, CD16+, CD56+, CD19+ and CD25-bright cells were excluded prior to sorting. In two blood donors, total memory CD4+ T cells were sequenced directly ex vivo to assess in vivo expansion of bacteria-reactive clonotypes. Peripheral blood mononuclear cells were isolated from donor blood using Ficoll-Paque Plus. The ex vivo total memory CD4+ samples were sequenced at deep level, which gave a detection sensitivity of one cell in 200,000. The QIAamp DNA Micro Kit was used to extract genomic DNA from cell pellets, and the quantity and purity of the genomic DNA were checked by spectrophotometry. The immunoSEQ multiplex PCR assay was used to amplify TCR Vbeta CDR3 regions. Amplicons were sequenced on the Illumina HiSeq platform. Retrieved sequences were 87 nucleotides long and contained the CDR3 region. Per the source publication's procedure: A unique productive TCR Vbeta nucleotide sequence was defined as a clonotype and was quantified by productive template frequency from ImmunoSEQ Analyzer V3.0. Expanded clonotypes were defined using a threshold set at the top 5th percentile of each repertoire ranked by frequency. The R package fossil was used to compute repertoire overlap as Chao-Jaccard, and the R package MASS was used to visualize the overlap by nonmetric multidimensional scaling. Not all clones reach the TCRdb copy of this immuneACCESS table, which keeps in-frame sequences only. Checked studies attribute under half of the gap to unresolved V genes and leave the rest unexplained. V and J calls and clone size are given by that table; D and trimming were obtained from the DNA. The sample table lists fewer than 35,000 clones, approximately 80% of them with a count of one. Clones ranked in the top ten supply roughly 0.88% of the sample.

This TCR came from a human donor in good health. The sequenced sample was memory CD4+ T cells from blood. The label giving this sample's cell subset or site can be read as: total memory CD4 T cells sorted directly ex vivo, unstimulated.

The CDR3 in this case is CASSLNGFVGYTF. The sequence in DNA is TGTGCCAGCAGCCTAAACGGTTTCGTTGGCTACACCTTC. The chain joins TRBV7-3 to TRBJ1-2, with no D gene named confidently. As encoded in the germline V gene, CDR1 is SGHTA while CDR2 is FQGTGA. Trimming costs V 5 bases and J 7 bases, and their ends lie 14 bases apart. The CDR3 covers 13 residues, taking in both the cysteine and the phenylalanine. The sequence is cut down to CDR3 DNA, 39 bases in frame from base 1.